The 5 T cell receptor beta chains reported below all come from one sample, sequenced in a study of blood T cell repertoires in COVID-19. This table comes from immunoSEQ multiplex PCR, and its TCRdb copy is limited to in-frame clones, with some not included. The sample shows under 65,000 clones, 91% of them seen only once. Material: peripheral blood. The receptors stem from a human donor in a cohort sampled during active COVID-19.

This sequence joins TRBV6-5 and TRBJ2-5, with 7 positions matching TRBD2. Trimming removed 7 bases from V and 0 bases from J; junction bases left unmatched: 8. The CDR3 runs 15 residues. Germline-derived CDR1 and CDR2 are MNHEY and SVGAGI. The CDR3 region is CASKNWGGYQETQYF. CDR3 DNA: TGTGCCAGCAAAAATTGGGGGGGGTACCAAGAGACCCAGTACTTC.

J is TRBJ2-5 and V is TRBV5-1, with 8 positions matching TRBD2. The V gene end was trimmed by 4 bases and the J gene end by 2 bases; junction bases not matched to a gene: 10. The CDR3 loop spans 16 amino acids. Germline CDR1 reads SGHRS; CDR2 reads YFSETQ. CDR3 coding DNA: TGCGCCAGCAGCCTCGCTTTAGCGGGGCCTCAAGAGACCCAGTACTTC. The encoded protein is CASSLALAGPQETQYF.

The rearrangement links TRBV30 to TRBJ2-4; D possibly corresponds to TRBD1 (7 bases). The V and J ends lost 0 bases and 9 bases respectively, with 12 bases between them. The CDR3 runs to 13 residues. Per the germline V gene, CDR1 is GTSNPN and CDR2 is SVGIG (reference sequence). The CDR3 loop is CAWSVGQGGIQYF. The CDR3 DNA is TGTGCCTGGAGTGTGGGGCAGGGGGGCATTCAGTACTTC.

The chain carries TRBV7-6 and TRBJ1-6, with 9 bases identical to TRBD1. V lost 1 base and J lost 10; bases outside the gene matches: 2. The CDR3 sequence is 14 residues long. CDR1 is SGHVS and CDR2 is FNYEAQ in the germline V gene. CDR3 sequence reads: CASSLDRGLSPLHF. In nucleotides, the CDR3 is TGTGCCAGCAGCTTAGACAGGGGGCTGTCACCCCTCCACTTT.

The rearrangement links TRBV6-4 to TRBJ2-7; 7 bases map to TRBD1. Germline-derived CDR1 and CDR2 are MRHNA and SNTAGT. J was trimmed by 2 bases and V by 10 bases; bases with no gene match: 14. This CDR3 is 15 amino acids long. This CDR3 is CATPPRGQNTYEQYF. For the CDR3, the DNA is TGTGCCACACCACCCCGGGGACAGAATACCTACGAGCAGTACTTC.